A single sample is the source of the 18 T cell receptor beta chains below, sequenced in a study of CD8 T cells in ankylosing spondylitis. A single record per CDR3 protein comes from TCRdb applying MiXCR to the 5' RACE reads. The data contain roughly 180,000 distinct CDR3 sequences, under 15% of them seen just once; the ten biggest clones take up 8% to 13%. The sample consisted of blood, either unsorted or a sorted T cell fraction (not recorded which). These receptor sequences come from a female donor with ankylosing spondylitis or in good health (not recorded which).

This clonotype was recorded many times. The chain carries TRBV28 and TRBJ1-2; maybe TRBD1 (6 bases). Germline CDR1 is MDHEN and CDR2 is SYDVKM. The CDR3 contains 15 residues. With 6 bases removed from V and 0 bases from J, the gap between germline ends came to 14 bases. In DNA, the CDR3 is TGTGCCAGCAGATATATAGGGGGGGCTAACTATGGCTACACCTTC. Amino acid sequence: CASRYIGGANYGYTF.

At least ten counts were recorded for this clonotype. CDR3 in DNA: TGCAGTGCTCGAGGCCAGGGCTTCGGGCCCCAGCATTTT. It is translated as CSARGQGFGPQHF. The chain joins TRBV20-1 to TRBJ1-5, with a weak D call TRBD1 (5 bases). From germline, CDR1 is DFQATT and CDR2 SNEGSKA (reference sequence). This CDR3 region has 13 residues. V lost 5 bases and J 9 bases, leaving 17 bases between the germline ends.

This rearrangement joins TRBV20-1 to TRBJ2-2; D is possibly TRBD1 (5 bases). CDR3 size: 14 residues. Germline V gene sequence: CDR1 DFQATT, CDR2 SNEGSKA (reference sequence). The V gene lost 3 bases and the J gene lost 4 bases, with 12 bases spanning the gap. The CDR3 nucleotides read TGCAGTGCTAGGGCAGGGAATCCCACCGGGGAGCTGTTTTTT. Translated: CSARAGNPTGELFF.

In its sample, this clonotype was seen many times. The rearrangement joins TRBV9 to TRBJ1-6, with 7 bases lining up with TRBD1. This CDR3 contains 14 residues. Trimming took 3 bases from V and 6 from J; bases not matched to a gene: 3. Germline CDR1 is SGDLS and CDR2 is YYNGEE. The CDR3 nucleotides read TGTGCCAGCAGCGCGACAGGGATTAATTCACCCCTCCACTTT. Amino acid sequence: CASSATGINSPLHF.

Many counts were recorded for this clonotype. The chain employs TRBV28 and TRBJ2-7; D is possibly TRBD1 (6 bases). Germline values: CDR1 MDHEN, CDR2 SYDVKM. The CDR3 totals 15 residues. The V and J ends lost 4 bases and 5 bases respectively, with 18 bases between them. CDR3 in DNA: TGTGCCAGCAGTTCTCCGTACAGGGATCTCCACGAGCAGTACTTC. Protein: CASSSPYRDLHEQYF.

This clonotype showed up many times. This rearrangement joins TRBV6-5 to TRBJ1-2; D unclear. V lost 2 bases to trimming and J lost 4 bases, with 11 bases between them. Germline lookup yields CDR1 MNHEY and CDR2 SVGAGI. This CDR3 has 14 amino acids. CDR3 nucleotides: TGTGCCAGCAGTTACACCCCCCTCAGCTATGGCTACACCTTC. It yields the protein CASSYTPLSYGYTF.

There are a few counts of this clonotype. The chain recombines TRBV7-9 with TRBJ2-7; D is unresolved. V dropped 1 base and J dropped 1 base, with 8 bases sitting between them. Per germline, CDR1 SEHNR and CDR2 FQNEAQ (reference sequence). The CDR3 runs 14 residues. CDR3 in amino acids: CASSLEGRSYEQYF. CDR3 DNA sequence: TGTGCCAGCAGCTTAGAGGGCAGGTCCTACGAGCAGTACTTC.

This clonotype turned up a few times. The rearrangement joins TRBV12-3 or TRBV12-4 to TRBJ2-5, with D perhaps matching TRBD2 (6 bases). Trimming pared 8 bases from V and 3 bases from J, leaving 13 bases between. CDR3 length: 13 residues. The CDR3 DNA reads as TGTGCCAGCGGAACCAGGGAGGAAGAGACCCAGTACTTC. As protein: CASGTREEETQYF.

This clonotype was seen ten or more times. V usage is TRBV5-1 and J usage is TRBJ1-5; perhaps TRBD1 as D (6 bases). CDR3 length: 16 amino acids. CDR1 is SGHRS, CDR2 YFSETQ, per germline. Trimming took 0 bases from V and 4 from J, leaving 14 bases between them. The CDR3 protein is CASSLAGGGANQPQHF. CDR3 nucleotide sequence: TGCGCCAGCAGCTTGGCTGGTGGGGGGGCAAATCAGCCCCAGCATTTT.

This clonotype was found a few times. V is TRBV12-3 or TRBV12-4 and J is TRBJ2-7, with D hard to call. V lost 6 bases and J lost 1, with 10 bases in between. The CDR3 spans 13 residues. The CDR3 DNA sequence: TGTGCCAGCAGACCGACTTCGTCCTACGAGCAGTACTTC. Translation: CASRPTSSYEQYF.

This clonotype was detected once. CDR3 protein: CASSPQAGVDRAFF. The CDR3 DNA is TGTGCCAGCTCCCCCCAGGCCGGGGTAGATAGAGCTTTCTTT. The rearrangement joins TRBV6-2 or TRBV6-3 to TRBJ1-1; D is uncertain. The germline gives CDR1 MNHEY, CDR2 SVGEGT. The V and J ends lost 8 bases and 10 bases respectively, with 23 bases between them. There are 14 residues in the CDR3.

This clonotype was observed at least ten times. J is TRBJ1-5 and V is TRBV5-6; a possible D gene is TRBD1 (6 bases). The germline CDR1 and CDR2 sequences are SGHDT and YYEEEE. This CDR3 spans 15 amino acids. The V end lost 3 bases, the J end lost 7 bases, and 17 bases lay between the germline ends. The CDR3 nucleotides read TGTGCCAGCAGCTCCTTACAGGGCAGAGGGCAGCCCCAGCATTTT. Amino acid sequence: CASSSLQGRGQPQHF.

The CDR3, as DNA: TGTGCCAGCAGTGGCGGAGGCGATGAGCAGTTCTTC. Amino acids: CASSGGGDEQFF. The rearrangement uses TRBV2 and TRBJ2-1, with D possibly TRBD2 on 5 matching bases. Germline V gives CDR1 SNHLY, CDR2 FYNNEI. CDR3 length: 12 residues. With 4 bases removed from V and 8 bases from J, the gap between germline ends came to 9 bases.

The chain uses TRBV5-1 and TRBJ2-1; TRBD2 agrees at 9 bases. The germline CDR1 and CDR2 sequences are SGHRS and YFSETQ. This CDR3 contains 13 residues. V shed 5 bases and J 6 bases; nucleotides not matched to a gene: 3. The CDR3 region has the DNA TGCGCCAGCAGGCCAGCGGGAGGCAATGAGCAGTTCTTC. It is translated as CASRPAGGNEQFF.

This chain uses TRBV11-3 with TRBJ2-3; TRBD1 matches 7 bases. With V trimmed by 5 bases and J by 4 bases, 6 bases remained unmatched. Germline CDR1 and CDR2: SGHNT and YENEEA. This CDR3 has 14 amino acids. CDR3 amino acids: CASSGRDRPDTQYF. The CDR3 nucleotides are TGTGCCAGCAGCGGTCGGGACAGACCAGATACGCAGTATTTT.

The genes are TRBV7-9 and TRBJ1-4; D ambiguous. CDR1 and CDR2 from the germline V gene are SEHNR and FQNEAQ (reference sequence). V was trimmed by 8 bases and J by 10 bases, leaving 17 bases between them. The CDR3 sequence is 13 residues long. The CDR3 region is CASGSVTGGKLFF. CDR3 nucleotide sequence: TGTGCCAGCGGCTCAGTGACCGGCGGAAAACTGTTTTTT. Combining the CDR3 with reference TRBV7-9 and TRBJ1-4 gives the whole variable domain DTGVSQNPRHKITKRGQNVTFRCDPISEHNRLYWYRQTLGQGPEFLTYFQNEAQLEKSRLLSDRFSAERPKGSFSTLEIQRTEQGDSAMYLCASGSVTGGKLFFGSGTQLSVL.

This clonotype has at least ten counts. The V gene is TRBV12-3 or TRBV12-4, the J gene TRBJ2-1, with 8 positions matching TRBD2. This CDR3 has 16 residues. V dropped 1 base and J dropped 6; count of bases not matched to a gene: 8. The CDR3 region has the DNA TGTGCCAGCAGTTTAGAGACGGGAGGGCCGGGCAATGAGCAGTTCTTC. This codes for CASSLETGGPGNEQFF.

About this clonotype: It may be a read error: a sequence one base away is much more abundant. J is TRBJ2-4 and V is TRBV20-1; D is perhaps TRBD1 (6 bases). Looked up from germline, CDR1 is DFQATT and CDR2 is SNEGSKA (reference sequence). The CDR3 is made up of 15 amino acids. The CDR3: CSAWDNLLAKSIQYF. In DNA, the CDR3 is TGCAGTGCTTGGGACAACCTATTAGCCAAAAGCATTCAGTACTTC.